This T cell receptor beta chain appears in the sequencing data of a study of CD8+ T cells in alopecia areata (dated by TCRdb to the late 2010s). About the study as a whole: Treated patients were enrolled in an open-label pilot trial of oral tofacitinib at 5 to 10 mg twice daily for moderate-to-severe alopecia areata. In both human patients and the C3H/HeJ mouse model, the study applied high-throughput TCRbeta sequencing to look at T cell clonal expansion in alopecia areata. RNA was extracted with the PAXgene miRNA kit for fixed scalp, the miRNeasy kit for PBMCs, and the RNeasy kit for mouse skin. Scalp clonality was compared across normal scalp (n=4), patchy alopecia areata scalp (n=8), and alopecia totalis/universalis scalp (n=8). Patients on tofacitinib were biopsied at baseline and after 4 and 24 weeks of treatment, and several of the patients also had a later scalp biopsy. In treated patients, disease severity was measured using the SALT score, which gives the percentage of scalp surface area affected. TCRbeta CDR3 regions were amplified by immunoSEQ multiplex PCR with 35 Vbeta forward and 13 Jbeta reverse primers. On the human side, TCRbeta sequencing was run on scalp tissue and on sorted CD4+ and CD8+ peripheral blood T cells from healthy controls and from alopecia areata patients with either patchy or totalis/universalis disease. Patients stayed on tofacitinib for 6 to 18 months and then had 6 months of follow-up off drug so that delayed response and recurrence could be assessed.

In the germline V gene, CDR1 corresponds to SGDLS and CDR2 to YYNGEE. V loses 2 bases of germline sequence and J loses 4 bases, and the interval between the two ends is 13 bases. Taken from cysteine to phenylalanine, the CDR3 has 15 residues. The CDR3 DNA has 45 bases and is translated from base 1. Study-wide conclusions, independent of this receptor: Compared with normal scalp, lesional scalp, particularly in alopecia totalis/universalis, had higher clonality and more expanded CD8+ clones, which suggests antigenic drive. Shared TCR sequences between patients were less evident than in mice, which may be partly attributable to HLA diversity in the patient population. During tofacitinib treatment, many expanded lesional clones remained in scalp and blood, and this persistence may partly explain relapse after treatment is stopped. The treated cohort was small, with a single nonresponder, so links between baseline CD8+ expansion and response need larger studies. Tofacitinib significantly decreased scalp clonality and the number of expanded CD8+ clones among the top 100 scalp clones. Unlike mouse skin, where gammadelta T cells dominate, normal human skin contains resident alphabeta T cells that get sequenced too, which complicates analysis of the scalp TCR repertoire.

Points on this clone: It lacks a known antigen. Base qualities are missing; no much larger clone stands one base away.

Libraries were built with the immunoSEQ multiplex PCR assay. For TCR sequencing, RNA was extracted from every sample and reverse transcribed into cDNA to serve as template. First-strand cDNA was synthesized using SuperScript III with a 2:1 mix of oligo-dT and random hexamers. A synthetic immune receptor repertoire was used to assess amplification bias, and residual bias was removed computationally. As for the original processing: Raw reads were preprocessed to remove errors, and CDR3 was defined by IMGT conventions from the conserved cysteine to phenylalanine. Clonality was computed as 1 minus the Shannon entropy, with the entropy normalized by log2 of the number of productive unique TCRs. CD4 or CD8 identity of scalp clones was inferred by cross-referencing scalp TCRbeta sequences with sorted blood CD4 and CD8 repertoires. Sourced from immuneACCESS, this table was stored by TCRdb with only in-frame sequences that have V and J called. A share of the clones is absent; for the studies checked, an unresolved V gene accounts for under half, and the remainder has no known explanation. D and trimming come from the DNA, and the V and J calls and clone size come from that table. This sample comprises about 200,000 clones, roughly three fifths of them detected only once. The ten largest clones take up 3% to 4% of the sample.

The intended sense of this specimen's time point label: about 4 weeks on oral tofacitinib. Reading the label with the study, this specimen's treatment or condition is: oral pan-JAK inhibitor, 5-10 mg twice daily. From alopecia areata patients, peripheral blood was collected along with lesional scalp punch biopsies. PBMCs were isolated by density centrifugation and stained for CD3, CD4 and CD8, and CD4+ and CD8+ T cells were sorted on a FACSAria. The clonotype originates from a human donor with alopecia areata. The source was CD4+ T cells sorted from blood, collected at week 4, from a patient treated with tofacitinib. The rearrangement joined TRBV9 to TRBJ1-5; the D gene is perhaps TRBD1, from 5 matching bases. The CDR3 loop reads CASSVGGGQNQPQHF. The nucleotides read TGTGCCAGCAGCGTGGGCGGGGGTCAGAATCAGCCCCAGCATTTT.